This record looks at one TCR beta chain sequence and its context. Those who donated, Caucasian adults without exception, all lived in Nashville, Tennessee. This entry comes from a study of shared clonotypes between healthy human individuals. The run depth of the assay was deep. Only in-frame clones appear in the TCRdb table, and some are missing; sequencing was by immunoSEQ multiplex PCR. The sample includes approximately 480,000 clones, 60% to 80% of them seen just once. V lost 5 bases, J lost 1 base, and 8 bases lay in between. CDR1 is SGHVS, CDR2 FQNEAQ, per germline. The length of the CDR3 is 13 residues.

The sequence was obtained from a woman aged 35 to 49 in good health. Some clones in this sample may be carry-over from other donors' samples. The V gene is TRBV7-8, the J gene TRBJ1-1; D uncertain. Sequencing was done on a sample of PBMCs. In DNA, the CDR3 is TGTGCCAGCAGCCGTAAGCCGAACACTGAAGCTTTCTTT. This sequence encodes CASSRKPNTEAFF.